Reported below is one T cell receptor beta chain. The record originates from a study of blood T cell repertoires in COVID-19. V was pared by 4 bases and J by 2 bases, with 18 bases between. This CDR3 spans 17 amino acids. Germline V gives CDR1 MGHDK, CDR2 SYGVNS. Clones were read by immunoSEQ multiplex PCR, and TCRdb kept only the in-frame ones, dropping some. The sample holds some 62,000 clones, approximately 78% seen once. The sequenced sample consisted of peripheral blood. The TCR was taken from a man aged 55 to 70 with COVID-19, enrolled during active disease. This sequence joins TRBV25-1 and TRBJ1-5; D possibly corresponds to TRBD1 (6 bases). CDR3 sequence (DNA): TGTGCCAGCAGTGCTTTGGGGATACAGGGAGGCAATCAGCCCCAGCATTTT. Translation gives CASSALGIQGGNQPQHF.